This TCR beta chain was observed in a study of T cell clones after liver transplantation. About the research overall: Immunosuppression withdrawal was tried within 2 years after liver transplantation in this trial. Standard immunosuppression, with no induction, continued until 12-24 months after transplant. Draws occurred before transplant, before withdrawal, and after complete or failed withdrawal.

As for this clone: Its antigen is unidentified.

Germline-derived CDR1 and CDR2 are LGHNA and YSLEER. After removal of 0 bases from V and 3 bases from J, the junction contained 13 bases not matched to a gene. The CDR3 runs to 18 residues. Method: immunoSEQ multiplex PCR; TCRdb's copy keeps in-frame clones and lacks some. Of around 51,000 clones listed, approximately 87% are singletons. Study results and limitations: In a couple of subjects, few donor cells limited the measurable donor-reactive repertoire.

Specimen: CD8+ T cells from blood, collected 12 months after liver transplant. The rearrangement uses TRBV4-3 and TRBJ2-7, with 8 bases lining up with TRBD2. This TCR came from a human patient who received a liver transplant. Some T cells may be transferred from the graft donor. The CDR3 DNA follows: TGCGCCAGCAGCCAAGAGTGGTACGGGGCGGGAGGCTTCTACGAGCAGTACTTC. This translates into CASSQEWYGAGGFYEQYF.